Following are 18 T cell receptor beta chains from one sample sequenced in a study of T-cell reconstitution after alpha-beta-depleted transplantation in children. TCRbeta library construction was performed incorporating unique molecular identifiers. Each CDR3 protein gets one entry after TCRdb re-called the PCR reads with MiXCR. The sample contains some 490,000 distinct CDR3 sequences, around 13% of which appear only once. Source: PBMCs from the stem cell graft donor, taken from the stem cell graft. The receptors come from a human donor who donated a stem cell graft to a child with combined immunodeficiency.

V and J are TRBV7-2 and TRBJ1-6; 11 bases map to TRBD1. The CDR3 runs 16 residues. The germline V gene encodes CDR1 SGHTA and CDR2 FQGNSA. Germline trimming cut 2 bases from V and 6 bases from J; bases unmatched to any gene: 3. The CDR3 bases are TGTGCCAGCAGCTTAAGGGACAGGGGGGTTAATTCACCCCTCCACTTT. Amino acid sequence: CASSLRDRGVNSPLHF.

The table lists this clonotype with a few counts. The chain has TRBV20-1 and TRBJ2-3, with 7 bases lining up with TRBD1. The V gene's germline CDR1 is DFQATT and CDR2 SNEGSKA (reference sequence). CDR3 size: 16 residues. Germline trimming cut 3 bases from V and 0 bases from J; bases unmatched to any gene: 9. CDR3 nucleotides: TGCAGTGCTAGTGGGGGACAGTCCCCTAGCACAGATACGCAGTATTTT. Protein product: CSASGGQSPSTDTQYF.

The sample holds many counts of this clonotype. The V and J genes are TRBV12-3 or TRBV12-4 and TRBJ1-5; 10 nucleotides align to TRBD1. The ends lost 7 bases at V and 5 bases at J; junction bases unmatched: 8. The CDR3 runs to 15 residues. CDR3 protein: CASTLGTGADQPQHF. Written as DNA, the CDR3 is TGTGCCAGCACCCTGGGGACAGGGGCAGATCAGCCCCAGCATTTT.

This clonotype has only a few counts. This chain uses TRBV5-1 with TRBJ2-7; TRBD2 matches 9 bases. This CDR3 region has 15 residues. The J segment lost 2 bases and the V segment lost 2 bases, leaving 5 bases of the junction unmatched. Looked up from germline, CDR1 is SGHRS and CDR2 is YFSETQ. The CDR3 region is CASSFSGLAAYEQYF. CDR3 bases: TGCGCCAGCAGCTTTTCGGGACTAGCAGCCTACGAGCAGTACTTC.

This chain connects TRBV29-1 to TRBJ2-7, with 13 bases aligning to TRBD2. Germline V gene sequence: CDR1 SQVTM, CDR2 ANQGSEA. With V trimmed by 1 base and J by 6 bases, 6 bases remained unmatched. The length of the CDR3 is 15 residues. This chain's CDR3 is CSVEGTSGSNGEQYF. CDR3 nucleotides: TGCAGCGTTGAAGGGACTAGCGGGAGCAACGGCGAGCAGTACTTC.

CDR3 DNA sequence: TGTGCCAGCAGTGAACCGATGTCGAACACTGAAGCTTTCTTT. Protein sequence: CASSEPMSNTEAFF. This sequence joins TRBV25-1 and TRBJ1-1, with D unresolved. Germline CDR1 and CDR2: MGHDK and SYGVNS. There are 14 residues in the CDR3. The V end was cut by 2 bases, the J end by 1 base, with 8 bases between.

The chain couples TRBV5-5 to TRBJ2-3, with D unclear. Trimming shortened V by 0 bases and J by 5 bases, and 13 bases separated the two germline ends. Germline CDR1 and CDR2: SGHKS and YYEKEE (reference sequence). The CDR3 length is 15 residues. The CDR3 is CASSLGTPPGDTQYF. CDR3 in DNA: TGTGCCAGCAGCTTGGGGACGCCGCCCGGAGATACGCAGTATTTT.

A few counts support this clonotype. This rearrangement joins TRBV20-1 to TRBJ2-7, with TRBD2 identical over 14 bases. Germline V lookup: CDR1 DFQATT, CDR2 SNEGSKA (reference sequence). The trim removed 0 bases at V and 3 bases at J, leaving 1 base unmatched. This CDR3 is 15 amino acids long. The CDR3 DNA reads TGCAGTGCTAGAGACGGGACTAGCGGGGGCTACGAGCAGTACTTC. This codes for CSARDGTSGGYEQYF.

CDR3 loop: CASSAWRTGKRDEKLFF. CDR3 in DNA: TGTGCCAGTAGTGCCTGGAGGACAGGGAAGCGAGATGAAAAACTGTTTTTT. The chain carries TRBV19 and TRBJ1-4; TRBD1 matches at 8 bases. The CDR3 is 17 residues long. The ends lost 5 bases at V and 6 bases at J; junction bases unmatched: 14. Germline V gives CDR1 LNHDA, CDR2 SQIVND (reference sequence).

In its sample, this clonotype was seen a few times. The chain couples TRBV28 to TRBJ1-1; no definite D call. The V gene's germline CDR1 is MDHEN and CDR2 SYDVKM. Trimming stripped 6 bases from V and 4 bases from J, with 15 bases between. The CDR3 consists of 14 residues. The CDR3 DNA reads TGTGCCAGCAGCTTTCAGATTGTGGGCACTGAAGCTTTCTTT. Translated, it gives CASSFQIVGTEAFF.

This clonotype was picked up many times. V usage is TRBV7-2 and J usage is TRBJ2-3, with TRBD1 identical over 8 bases. There are 15 residues in the CDR3. Germline-derived CDR1 and CDR2 are SGHTA and FQGNSA. J lost 5 bases, V lost 3 bases, and 7 bases had no gene match. DNA of the CDR3: TGTGCCAGCAGCTTCCGGTCAGGGGGCTTAGATACGCAGTATTTT. It specifies CASSFRSGGLDTQYF.

The table lists this clonotype with a few counts. This chain uses TRBV19 with TRBJ2-2; 7 bases agree with TRBD1. Germline CDR1 LNHDA, CDR2 SQIVND (reference sequence). V was pared by 7 bases and J by 3 bases, with 8 bases of the junction left unmatched. The CDR3 length is 15 residues. The CDR3 sequence is CASTSPGQHTGELFF. The CDR3 DNA reads as TGTGCCAGTACCTCCCCGGGACAGCACACCGGGGAGCTGTTTTTT.

Only a few counts were recorded for this clonotype. This sequence joins TRBV11-3 and TRBJ2-1; possible D gene TRBD2, 6 bases. The CDR3 has 13 residues. The germline V and J ends were trimmed by 5 bases and 8 bases, with 13 bases remaining between them. The germline gives CDR1 SGHNT, CDR2 YENEEA. The CDR3 DNA reads TGTGCCAGCAGCCACGGGAGTCGGGATGAGCAGTTCTTC. It specifies CASSHGSRDEQFF.

This clonotype turned up a few times. The chain links TRBV11-2 to TRBJ2-6; D unresolved. V lost 0 bases, J lost 4 bases, and 10 bases lay in between. This CDR3 spans 16 amino acids. Looked up from germline, CDR1 is SGHAT and CDR2 is FQNNGV. CDR3 amino acids: CASSLELGLGANVLTF. The CDR3 DNA follows: TGTGCCAGCAGCTTAGAGCTGGGCCTCGGGGCCAACGTCCTGACTTTC.

This clonotype was counted many times. The rearrangement uses TRBV7-8 and TRBJ2-2; no clear D. V shed 4 bases and J shed 3 bases, with 6 bases lying between them. Germline loops: CDR1 SGHVS, CDR2 FQNEAQ. The CDR3 totals 13 residues. DNA for the CDR3: TGTGCCAGCAGCTCGCGTGACACCGGGGAGCTGTTTTTT. It encodes CASSSRDTGELFF.

This chain connects TRBV6-2 or TRBV6-3 to TRBJ2-5; D is uncertain. The V and J ends lost 1 base and 2 bases respectively, with 5 bases between them. This CDR3 has 13 amino acids. Per germline, CDR1 MNHEY and CDR2 SVGEGT. The CDR3: CASSYLLQETQYF. The CDR3 DNA follows: TGTGCCAGCAGTTACTTGCTACAAGAGACCCAGTACTTC.

There are a few counts of this clonotype. V and J are TRBV12-3 or TRBV12-4 and TRBJ1-2, with a weak D call TRBD1 (6 bases). Trimming stripped 2 bases from V and 1 base from J, with 14 bases between. This CDR3 region has 16 residues. CDR3 residues: CASSLLQTGLNYGYTF. Here the CDR3 DNA reads TGTGCCAGCAGTTTACTGCAAACAGGGCTTAACTATGGCTACACCTTC.

Only one count was recorded for this clonotype. The chain has TRBV12-3 or TRBV12-4 and TRBJ1-3; maybe TRBD1 (6 bases). This CDR3 region has 15 residues. Trimming shortened V by 3 bases and J by 5 bases, and 14 bases separated the two germline ends. The CDR3: CASSLGRGPRNTIYF. The CDR3 DNA reads as TGTGCCAGCAGTTTGGGGCGGGGGCCTCGAAACACCATATATTTT.